The 5 T cell receptor beta chains below all came from one sample that was sequenced in a study of T cells in tumors after PD-1 blockade. Sequencing used immunoSEQ multiplex PCR; TCRdb keeps in-frame clones, though not all of them. The repertoire holds roughly 33,000 clones, with roughly 78% as singletons. This specimen consisted of PBMCs, obtained before anti-PD-1 treatment. Source of these receptors: a human donor with basal cell carcinoma.

In nucleotides, the CDR3 is TGCGCCAGCAGTGTTCTTAGCAATGAGCAGTTCTTC. This sequence encodes CASSVLSNEQFF. This chain joins TRBV10-2 and TRBJ2-1; D gene ambiguous. The CDR3 spans 12 residues. V lost 4 bases and J 6 bases, leaving 7 bases between the germline ends. Germline V gene sequence: CDR1 WSHSY, CDR2 SAAADI.

The chain employs TRBV5-4 and TRBJ1-4, with 8 bases fitting TRBD1. CDR3 size: 15 residues. The J segment lost 3 bases and the V segment lost 1 base, leaving 2 bases of the junction unmatched. Germline CDR1 reads SGHNT; CDR2 reads YYREEE (reference sequence). DNA of the CDR3: TGTGCCAGCAGCTTGCCGGGACAGGCTAATGAAAAACTGTTTTTT. Its translation: CASSLPGQANEKLFF.

V is TRBV5-1 and J is TRBJ2-6; no clear D gene. Per the germline V gene, CDR1 is SGHRS and CDR2 is YFSETQ. V was shortened by 6 bases and J by 0 bases, with 19 bases between the two germline ends. CDR3 length equals 18 residues. The CDR3 is CASIPHPGASSGANVLTF. Here the CDR3 DNA reads TGCGCCAGCATCCCCCATCCAGGCGCGAGCTCTGGGGCCAACGTCCTGACTTTC.

The chain links TRBV4-3 to TRBJ2-3, with TRBD2 matching over 10 bases. Trimming cost V 5 bases and J 3 bases; bases outside gene matches: 11. Germline CDR1 and CDR2: LGHNA and YSLEER. This CDR3 spans 17 amino acids. The CDR3 DNA reads TGCGCCAGCAGCGTTAGCTTTGGAGCGGGGGGGACAGATACGCAGTATTTT. Translation gives CASSVSFGAGGTDTQYF.

The rearrangement uses TRBV4-2 and TRBJ2-7, with unresolved D. CDR1 LGHNA and CDR2 YNFKEQ come from the germline V gene. Trimming took off 1 base at V and 6 bases at J, with 16 bases between the two ends. The CDR3 totals 15 residues. The CDR3 region has the DNA TGTGCCAGCAGCCAAGTGAGAGGTACCCTAACCGAGCAGTACTTC. Translating gives CASSQVRGTLTEQYF.